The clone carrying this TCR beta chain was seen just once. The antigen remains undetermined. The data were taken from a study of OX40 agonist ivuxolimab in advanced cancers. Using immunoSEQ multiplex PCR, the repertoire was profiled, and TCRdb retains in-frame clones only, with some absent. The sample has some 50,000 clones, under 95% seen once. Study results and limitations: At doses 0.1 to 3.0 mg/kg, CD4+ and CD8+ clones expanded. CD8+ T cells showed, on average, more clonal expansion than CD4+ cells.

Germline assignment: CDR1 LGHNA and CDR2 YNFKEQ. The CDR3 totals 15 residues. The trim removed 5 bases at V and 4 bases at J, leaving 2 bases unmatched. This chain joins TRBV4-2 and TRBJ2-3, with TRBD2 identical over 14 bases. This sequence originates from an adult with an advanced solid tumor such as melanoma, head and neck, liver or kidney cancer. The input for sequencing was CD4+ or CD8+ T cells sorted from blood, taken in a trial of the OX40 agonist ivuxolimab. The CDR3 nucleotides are TGTGCCAGCAGCTTGACTAGCGGGAGGGCAGATACGCAGTATTTT. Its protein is CASSLTSGRADTQYF.